This TCR beta chain was identified in a study of persistence of HIV-infected CD4 T cells. Cells were stimulated with CMV-infected fibroblast lysates at around 9.1 ug/mL. Responding CD4+ T cells were sorted by upregulation of both CD40 ligand and CD69. In the case of this clone: Its target is not known.

The immunoSEQ assay was version 4, run in survey mode. This table comes from immunoSEQ multiplex PCR, and its TCRdb copy is limited to in-frame clones, with some not included. Seen here are roughly 7,500 clones, approximately 63% observed once, and the top ten hold 15% to 20%. CDR3 length: 14 amino acids. J was trimmed by 4 bases and V by 7 bases; bases with no gene match: 5. Germline V lookup: CDR1 LNHDA, CDR2 SQIVND (reference sequence). The chain has TRBV19 and TRBJ1-2; 11 bases agree with TRBD1. The sample was CD4+ T cells sorted from PBMCs after roughly 17-hour stimulation, taken from a patient who received antiretroviral therapy. The origin of this receptor is an adult man with HIV who was CMV-seropositive. The CDR3: CASTWTGGGYGYTF. CDR3 nucleotides: TGTGCCAGTACCTGGACAGGGGGCGGCTATGGCTACACCTTC.